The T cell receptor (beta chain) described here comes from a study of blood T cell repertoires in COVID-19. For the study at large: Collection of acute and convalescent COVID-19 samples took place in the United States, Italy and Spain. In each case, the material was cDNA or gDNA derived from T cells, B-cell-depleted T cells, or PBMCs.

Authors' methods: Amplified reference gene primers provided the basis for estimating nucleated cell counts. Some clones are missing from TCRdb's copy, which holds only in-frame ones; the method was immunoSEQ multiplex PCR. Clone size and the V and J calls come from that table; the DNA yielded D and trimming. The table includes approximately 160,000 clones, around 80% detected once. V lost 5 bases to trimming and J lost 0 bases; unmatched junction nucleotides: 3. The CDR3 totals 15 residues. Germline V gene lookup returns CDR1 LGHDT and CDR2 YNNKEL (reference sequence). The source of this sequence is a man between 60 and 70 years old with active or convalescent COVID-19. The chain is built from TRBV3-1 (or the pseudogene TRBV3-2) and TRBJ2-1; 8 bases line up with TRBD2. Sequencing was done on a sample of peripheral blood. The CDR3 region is CASSVGLASYNEQFF. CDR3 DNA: TGTGCCAGCAGCGTTGGACTAGCCTCCTACAATGAGCAGTTCTTC.